These T cell receptor beta chains were read from a single sample in a study of blood T cell repertoires in COVID-19. The assay was immunoSEQ multiplex PCR, and TCRdb's table has in-frame clones only and misses some. The sample lists roughly 110,000 clones; about nine tenths were seen once. The sample comprised peripheral blood. The receptors were sampled from a woman in her 30s with acute or convalescent COVID-19. The CDR3 runs from the conserved cysteine through the conserved F or W. Fields, in order: clone size, V gene, D gene, J gene, CDR3 protein, CDR3 DNA. A D gene is named only where the DNA matches it firmly. Some rows have no size entry. The others give once, few or many, or a class for an expanded clone.

>NA|TRBV11-1|NA|TRBJ2-1
CASSLDMLAYNEQFF
TGTGCCAGCAGCCTCGACATGTTAGCCTACAATGAGCAGTTCTTC
>NA|TRBV10-1|NA|TRBJ2-1
CASSTLAGNEQFF
TGCGCCAGCAGTACTCTAGCAGGCAATGAGCAGTTCTTC
>few|TRBV28|NA|TRBJ1-1
CASRHRREVNTEAFF
TGTGCCAGCAGACATCGCAGGGAAGTGAACACTGAAGCTTTCTTT
>NA|TRBV6-2/TRBV6-3|TRBD2|TRBJ2-7
CASSPPPTLGGDYEQYF
TGTGCCAGCAGTCCCCCGCCGACACTGGGAGGGGACTACGAGCAGTACTTC
>NA|TRBV21-1|NA|TRBJ1-4
CASRPGHPATNEKLFF
TGTGCCAGCAGGCCGGGACACCCTGCAACTAATGAAAAACTGTTTTTT
>NA|TRBV4-1|NA|TRBJ1-2
CASSQSGDYGYTF
TGCGCCAGCAGCCAATCGGGAGACTATGGCTACACCTTC
>NA|TRBV30|NA|TRBJ1-2
CAWSGRAQPGGYTF
TGTGCCTGGAGTGGCAGGGCCCAACCGGGCGGCTACACCTTC
>NA|TRBV18|TRBD2|TRBJ2-1
CASSPKLAREAGEQFF
TGTGCCAGCTCACCAAAACTAGCGAGAGAGGCGGGTGAGCAGTTCTTC
>NA|TRBV5-1|NA|TRBJ2-7
CASSLADRSSYEQYF
TGCGCCAGCAGCTTGGCTGACAGGAGCTCCTACGAGCAGTACTTC
>NA|TRBV28|TRBD1|TRBJ2-2
CASSKADRDTGELFF
TGTGCCAGCAGTAAGGCGGACAGGGACACCGGGGAGCTGTTTTTT
>NA|TRBV4-1|NA|TRBJ1-5
CASSQETTGNQPQHF
TGCGCCAGCAGCCAAGAGACTACTGGCAATCAGCCCCAGCATTTT
>NA|TRBV6-4|NA|TRBJ1-2
CASSEGQGTGYTF
TGTGCCAGCAGTGAGGGCCAGGGGACTGGCTACACCTTC
>NA|TRBV28|NA|TRBJ2-7
CASSHSSYEQYF
TGTGCCAGCAGTCATAGCTCCTACGAGCAGTACTTC
>NA|TRBV6-5|NA|TRBJ1-1
CASSPRGGHSEAFF
TGTGCCAGCAGTCCCCGGGGGGGGCACTCTGAAGCTTTCTTT
>NA|TRBV29-1|NA|TRBJ2-3
CSVAEAALEAQYF
TGCAGCGTTGCAGAGGCTGCACTCGAGGCGCAGTATTTT
>NA|TRBV3-1/TRBV3-2|TRBD2|TRBJ2-1
CASSPVGLAGGNEQFF
TGTGCCAGCAGCCCAGTCGGACTAGCGGGGGGGAATGAGCAGTTCTTC
>NA|TRBV19|NA|TRBJ1-4
CASSTGTANEKLFF
TGTGCCAGTAGTACCGGGACTGCTAATGAAAAACTGTTTTTT
>NA|TRBV28|TRBD1|TRBJ1-4
CASSIQTGGSEKLFF
TGTGCCAGCAGTATACAGACAGGGGGCTCTGAAAAACTGTTTTTT
>NA|TRBV19|NA|TRBJ1-5
CASSILGGLSNQPQHF
TGTGCCAGTAGTATACTGGGGGGTTTGAGCAATCAGCCCCAGCATTTT
>NA|TRBV5-8|NA|TRBJ1-2
CASSLDLGGVYGYTF
TGTGCCAGCAGCTTGGATTTGGGGGGAGTTTATGGCTACACCTTC
>NA|TRBV27|TRBD1|TRBJ2-5
CASSPAMDRVLETQYF
TGTGCCAGCAGTCCCGCCATGGACAGGGTTTTAGAGACCCAGTACTTC
>NA|TRBV9|NA|TRBJ1-1
CASSATTGNTEAFF
TGTGCCAGCAGCGCCACGACAGGGAACACTGAAGCTTTCTTT
>NA|TRBV11-2|NA|TRBJ1-5
CASSLSAGVNQPQHF
TGTGCCAGCAGCTTATCGGCAGGGGTCAATCAGCCCCAGCATTTT
>NA|TRBV6-6|NA|TRBJ1-1
CASSSIIHTEAFF
TGTGCCAGCAGTTCCATCATCCACACTGAAGCTTTCTTT
>NA|TRBV27|TRBD1|TRBJ1-1
CASRRGADRGMGTEAFF
TGTGCCAGCAGGAGGGGTGCGGACAGGGGAATGGGAACTGAAGCTTTCTTT
>NA|TRBV28|NA|TRBJ1-2
CASSSRIRGGYTF
TGTGCCAGCTCTTCACGAATTCGGGGGGGCTACACCTTC
>once|TRBV28|NA|TRBJ1-4
CATLPNAREKLFF
TGTGCCACCCTGCCAAACGCTAGGGAAAAACTGTTTTTT
>once|TRBV14|NA|TRBJ2-7
CASSQDPGAIYEQYF
TGTGCCAGCAGCCAAGATCCAGGTGCTATCTACGAGCAGTACTTC
>NA|TRBV25-1|TRBD1|TRBJ2-3
CASSEWDRGGDTQYF
TGTGCCAGCAGTGAATGGGACAGGGGAGGAGATACGCAGTATTTT
>NA|TRBV12-3/TRBV12-4|NA|TRBJ2-7
CASSSTVYEQYF
TGTGCCAGCAGTTCGACAGTCTACGAGCAGTACTTC
>few|TRBV28|NA|TRBJ2-7
CASDWTPANYEQYF
TGTGCCAGCGACTGGACTCCCGCTAACTACGAGCAGTACTTC
>NA|TRBV7-6|TRBD2|TRBJ2-7
CASSLVLAGGLYEQYF
TGTGCCAGCAGCTTAGTACTAGCGGGGGGGTTATACGAGCAGTACTTC
>NA|TRBV19|NA|TRBJ1-5
CASSIPRRGKSNQPQHF
TGTGCCAGTAGTATCCCGAGACGGGGGAAGAGCAATCAGCCCCAGCATTTT
>NA|TRBV24-1|TRBD1|TRBJ1-5
CATSGQGAIQPQHF
TGTGCCACCTCGGGACAGGGGGCTATTCAGCCCCAGCATTTT
>NA|TRBV6-2/TRBV6-3|NA|TRBJ1-6
CASSYSSQGNSPLHF
TGTGCCAGCAGTTACTCGAGTCAGGGCAATTCACCCCTCCACTTT
>NA|TRBV29-1|NA|TRBJ2-1
CSVKTGTIYNEQFF
TGCAGCGTTAAAACCGGGACAATCTACAATGAGCAGTTCTTC
>once|TRBV4-1|NA|TRBJ1-3
CASSQDSLRGQSGNTIYF
TGCGCCAGCAGCCAAGATTCCCTCAGAGGCCAATCTGGAAACACCATATATTTT
>NA|TRBV6-5|TRBD1|TRBJ2-7
CASSRPGGIYEQYF
TGTGCCAGCAGCAGGCCAGGGGGTATTTACGAGCAGTACTTC
>few|TRBV7-3|TRBD2|TRBJ2-3
CASSYGTSGGTDTQYF
TGTGCCAGCAGCTACGGGACTAGCGGGGGCACAGATACGCAGTATTTT
>NA|TRBV18|NA|TRBJ1-1
CASSPPSRGNTEAFF
TGTGCCAGCTCACCGCCCTCCCGGGGTAACACTGAAGCTTTCTTT
>once|TRBV7-3|TRBD1|TRBJ1-1
CASKQTGDMGHEAFF
TGTGCCAGCAAGCAAACAGGGGACATGGGTCATGAAGCTTTCTTT
>NA|TRBV12-3/TRBV12-4|TRBD1|TRBJ2-1
CASSLGTGYQQFF
TGTGCCAGCAGTTTAGGGACAGGGTATCAGCAGTTCTTC
>NA|TRBV7-8|TRBD1|TRBJ1-3
CASSLQPGQGNTIYF
TGTGCCAGCAGCCTTCAGCCGGGACAGGGGAACACCATATATTTT
>NA|TRBV11-2|NA|TRBJ1-2
CASANTDSTREGYTF
TGTGCCAGCGCCAATACAGACAGTACCCGAGAGGGCTACACCTTC
>NA|TRBV9|NA|TRBJ1-1
CASSVQDMNTEAFF
TGTGCCAGCAGCGTCCAGGACATGAACACTGAAGCTTTCTTT
>NA|TRBV7-2|TRBD2|TRBJ2-7
CASSLNSLAGGSYEQYF
TGTGCCAGCAGCCTTAATTCCCTAGCGGGGGGCTCCTACGAGCAGTACTTC
>NA|TRBV7-9|NA|TRBJ2-7
CASSSNFPLTAGLYEQYF
TGTGCCAGCAGCTCTAATTTCCCCTTGACAGCAGGGCTCTACGAGCAGTACTTC
>NA|TRBV15|NA|TRBJ1-2
CATSTPSMGYTF
TGTGCCACCAGCACCCCTTCTATGGGCTACACCTTC
>NA|TRBV24-1|TRBD2|TRBJ2-3
CATSEPLGLASTDTQYF
TGTGCCACCAGTGAGCCCCTGGGACTAGCGAGCACAGATACGCAGTATTTT
>NA|TRBV30|TRBD1|TRBJ1-5
CAWSAGTGFQPQHF
TGTGCCTGGAGTGCAGGGACAGGCTTTCAGCCCCAGCATTTT
>NA|TRBV27|TRBD1|TRBJ1-2
CASSSRQGAFSPYGYTF
TGTGCCAGCAGTTCCCGACAGGGGGCGTTTAGCCCCTATGGCTACACCTTC
>once|TRBV6-2/TRBV6-3|TRBD1|TRBJ2-6
CASSFRQGAEALGANVLTF
TGTGCCAGCAGTTTTCGTCAGGGGGCGGAGGCTCTGGGGGCCAACGTCCTGACTTTC
>NA|TRBV2|TRBD1|TRBJ1-5
CASRRDRNQPQHF
TGTGCCAGCAGACGGGACAGAAATCAGCCCCAGCATTTT
>NA|TRBV11-2|TRBD2|TRBJ2-5
CASSSLAPSGVTQYF
TGTGCCAGCAGCTCACTAGCGCCAAGCGGGGTGACCCAGTACTTC
>NA|TRBV5-1|TRBD1|TRBJ2-7
CASSFRVGQDEQYF
TGCGCCAGCAGCTTCCGTGTCGGACAGGACGAGCAGTACTTC